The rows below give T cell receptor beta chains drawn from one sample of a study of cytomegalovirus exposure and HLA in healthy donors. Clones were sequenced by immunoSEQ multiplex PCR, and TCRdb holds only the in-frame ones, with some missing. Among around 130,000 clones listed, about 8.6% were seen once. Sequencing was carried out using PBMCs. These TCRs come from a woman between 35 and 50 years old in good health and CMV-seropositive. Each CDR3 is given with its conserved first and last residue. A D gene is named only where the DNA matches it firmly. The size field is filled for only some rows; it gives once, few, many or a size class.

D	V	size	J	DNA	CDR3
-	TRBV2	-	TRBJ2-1	TGTGCCAGCAGTGGGTTCGGACAGAACTTCTTC	CASSGFGQNFF
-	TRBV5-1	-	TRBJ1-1	TGCGCCAGCAGCTCCCGGGGTCTTGGGGACACTGAAGCTTTCTTT	CASSSRGLGDTEAFF
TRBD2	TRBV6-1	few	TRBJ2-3	TGTGCCAGCAGTGAAGCGAGTTACGGGGGGAGGGATACGCAGTATTTT	CASSEASYGGRDTQYF
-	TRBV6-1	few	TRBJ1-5	TGTGCCAGCAGTGCGACAGGCTTTAGACAGCCCCAGCATTTT	CASSATGFRQPQHF
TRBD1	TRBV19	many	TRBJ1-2	TGTGCCAGTAGTAAAGCTCAACAGGGGTATGGCTACACCTTC	CASSKAQQGYGYTF
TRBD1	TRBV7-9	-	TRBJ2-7	TGTGCCAGCAGCTTCCACAGGGGAACCTCTATCTACGAGCAGTACTTC	CASSFHRGTSIYEQYF
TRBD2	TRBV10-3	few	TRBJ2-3	TGTGCCATCAGTGTGGTCGCGGGGGGGGGCACAGATACGCAGTATTTT	CAISVVAGGGTDTQYF
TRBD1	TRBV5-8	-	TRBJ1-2	TGTGCCAGCATATTCTTCCGGGACAGGAACTTC	CASIFFRDRNF
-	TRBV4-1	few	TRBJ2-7	TGCGCCAGCAGCCAAGAAGAACAGGGACGCGAGCAGTACTTC	CASSQEEQGREQYF
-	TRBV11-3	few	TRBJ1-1	TGTGCCAGCAGCCGCGAGAGAGACACTGAAGCTTTCTTT	CASSRERDTEAFF
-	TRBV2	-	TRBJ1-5	TGTGCCAGCGGGCAGTCAGGGTATCAGCCCCAGCATTTT	CASGQSGYQPQHF
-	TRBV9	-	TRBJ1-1	TGTGCCAGCAGCGTAGCTCCTCCAGGGGACACTGAAGCTTTCTTT	CASSVAPPGDTEAFF
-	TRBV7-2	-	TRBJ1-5	TGTGCCAGCAGCTTAGGGACAGTACCCTCCTTACGTCAGCCCCAGCATTTT	CASSLGTVPSLRQPQHF
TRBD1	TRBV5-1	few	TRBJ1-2	TGCGCCAGCAGGGACGTGACAGGGAATGGCTACACCTTC	CASRDVTGNGYTF
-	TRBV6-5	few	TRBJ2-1	TGTGCCAGCAGTCTACTAGATGAGCAGTTCTTC	CASSLLDEQFF
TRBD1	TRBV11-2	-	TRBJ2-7	TGTGCCAGCAGCTTAGGTCAGGGGGCGGGAGAGCAGTACTTC	CASSLGQGAGEQYF
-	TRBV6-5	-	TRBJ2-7	TGTGCCAGCAGTTCCCCGGCCACAGCCCACGAGCAGTACTTC	CASSSPATAHEQYF
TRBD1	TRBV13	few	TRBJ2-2	TGTGCCAGCAGCTTTCTAGGACAGGGCACCGGGGAGCTGTTTTTT	CASSFLGQGTGELFF
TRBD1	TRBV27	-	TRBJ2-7	TGTGCCAGCAGTCCCGTGAGGGGGCGATCGGGGCAGTACTTC	CASSPVRGRSGQYF
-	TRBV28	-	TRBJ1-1	TGTGCCAGCAGTGCCCCCTTGGGGGCCGTCACTGAAGCTTTCTTT	CASSAPLGAVTEAFF
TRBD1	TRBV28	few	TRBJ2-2	TGTGCCAGCAGGGGACAGGGAAACACCGGGGAGCTGTTTTTT	CASRGQGNTGELFF
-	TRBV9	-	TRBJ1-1	TGTGCCAGCAGCCCCAGGGGAGGGGTGAACACTGAAGCTTTCTTT	CASSPRGGVNTEAFF
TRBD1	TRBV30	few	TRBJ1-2	TGTGCCTGGAGTCCCGGACAGGGCTTCTCTGGCTACACCTTC	CAWSPGQGFSGYTF
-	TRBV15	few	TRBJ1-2	TGTGCCACCAGCAGAGAAGGTGAGCGAACGGATGGCTACACCTTC	CATSREGERTDGYTF
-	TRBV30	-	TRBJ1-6	TGTGCCTGGAGCCGTAATTCACCCCTCCACTTT	CAWSRNSPLHF